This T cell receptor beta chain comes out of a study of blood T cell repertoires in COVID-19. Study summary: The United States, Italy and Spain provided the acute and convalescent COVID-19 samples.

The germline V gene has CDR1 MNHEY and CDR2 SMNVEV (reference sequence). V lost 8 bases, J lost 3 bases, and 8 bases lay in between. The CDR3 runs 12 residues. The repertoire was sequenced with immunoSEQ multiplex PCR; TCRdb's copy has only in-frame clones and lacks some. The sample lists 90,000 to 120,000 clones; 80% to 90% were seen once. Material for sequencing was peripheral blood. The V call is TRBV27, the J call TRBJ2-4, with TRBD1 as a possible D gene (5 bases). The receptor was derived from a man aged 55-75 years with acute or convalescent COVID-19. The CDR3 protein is CASGALKNIQYF. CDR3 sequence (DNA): TGTGCCAGCGGGGCACTCAAAAACATTCAGTACTTC.